This T cell receptor (beta chain) was identified during a study of neurological immune-mediated disorders. Notes on the study in general: Because no CDR3 amino acid sequences were shared across subjects by expanded clones, private repertoires were suggested in all groups.

cDNA synthesis was performed by 5'RACE with 10-nucleotide random UMIs. Each CDR3 protein gets one entry after TCRdb re-called the 5' RACE reads with MiXCR. The sample carries some 37,000 distinct CDR3 sequences, around 5% recorded once. 1 million sorted CD4+ or CD8+ T cells made each library. Germline V gene data show CDR1 as MDHEN and CDR2 as SYDVKM. V lost 5 bases and J 3 bases, leaving 16 bases between the germline ends. CDR3 length: 15 amino acids. The sample holds many counts of this clonotype. No antigen is known for it. The TCR originated in a man between 18 and 29 years old in good health. The chain combines TRBV28 with TRBJ1-1, with a weak D call TRBD1 (6 bases). The sequencing sample was made of CD4+ T cells from blood. The CDR3: CASSPPGADDTEAFF. As DNA, the CDR3 is TGTGCCAGCAGTCCCCCAGGGGCGGATGACACTGAAGCTTTCTTT.